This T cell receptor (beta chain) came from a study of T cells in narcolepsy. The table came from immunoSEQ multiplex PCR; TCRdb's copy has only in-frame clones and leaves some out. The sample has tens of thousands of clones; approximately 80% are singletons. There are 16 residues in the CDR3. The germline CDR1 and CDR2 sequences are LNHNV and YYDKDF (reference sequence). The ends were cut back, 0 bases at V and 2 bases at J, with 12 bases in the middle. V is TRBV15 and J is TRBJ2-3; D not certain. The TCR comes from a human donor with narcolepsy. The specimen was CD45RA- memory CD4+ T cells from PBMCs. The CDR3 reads CATSRDHPDPTDTQYF. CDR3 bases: TGTGCCACCAGCAGAGATCACCCCGACCCCACAGATACGCAGTATTTT.